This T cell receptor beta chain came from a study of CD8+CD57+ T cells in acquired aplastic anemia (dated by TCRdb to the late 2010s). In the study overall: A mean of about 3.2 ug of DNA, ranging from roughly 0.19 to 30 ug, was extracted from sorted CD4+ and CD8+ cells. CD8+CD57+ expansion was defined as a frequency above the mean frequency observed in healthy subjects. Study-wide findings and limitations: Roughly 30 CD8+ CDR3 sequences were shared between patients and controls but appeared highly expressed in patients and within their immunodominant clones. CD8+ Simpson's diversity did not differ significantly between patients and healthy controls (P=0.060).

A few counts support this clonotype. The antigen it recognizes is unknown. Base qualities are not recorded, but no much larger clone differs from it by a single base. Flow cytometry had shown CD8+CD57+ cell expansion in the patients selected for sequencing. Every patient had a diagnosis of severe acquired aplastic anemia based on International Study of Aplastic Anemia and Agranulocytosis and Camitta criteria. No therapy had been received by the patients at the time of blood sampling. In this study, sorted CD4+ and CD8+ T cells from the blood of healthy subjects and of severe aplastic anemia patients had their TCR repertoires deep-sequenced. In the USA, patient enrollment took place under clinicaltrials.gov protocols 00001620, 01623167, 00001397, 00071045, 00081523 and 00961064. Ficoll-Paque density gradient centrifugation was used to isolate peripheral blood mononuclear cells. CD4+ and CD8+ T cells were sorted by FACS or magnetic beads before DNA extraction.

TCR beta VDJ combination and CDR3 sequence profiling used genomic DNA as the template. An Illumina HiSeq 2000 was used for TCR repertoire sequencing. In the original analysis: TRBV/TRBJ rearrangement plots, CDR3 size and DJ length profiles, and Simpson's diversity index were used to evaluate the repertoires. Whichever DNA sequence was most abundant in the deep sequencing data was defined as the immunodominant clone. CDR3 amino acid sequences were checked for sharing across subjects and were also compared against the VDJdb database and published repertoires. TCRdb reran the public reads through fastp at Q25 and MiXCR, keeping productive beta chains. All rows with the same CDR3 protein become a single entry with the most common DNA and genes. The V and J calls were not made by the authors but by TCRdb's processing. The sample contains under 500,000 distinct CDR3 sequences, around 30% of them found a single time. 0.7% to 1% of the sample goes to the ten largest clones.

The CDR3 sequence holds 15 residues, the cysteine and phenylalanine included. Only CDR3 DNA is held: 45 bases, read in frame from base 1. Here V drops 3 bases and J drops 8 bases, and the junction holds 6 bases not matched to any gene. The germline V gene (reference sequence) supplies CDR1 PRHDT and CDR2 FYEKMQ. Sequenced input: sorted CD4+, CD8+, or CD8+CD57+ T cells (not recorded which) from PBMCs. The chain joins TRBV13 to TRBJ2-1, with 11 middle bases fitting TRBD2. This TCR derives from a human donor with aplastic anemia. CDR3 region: CASSLLAGGPDEQFF. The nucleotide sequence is TGTGCCAGCAGCTTGTTAGCGGGAGGGCCCGATGAGCAGTTCTTC.